Listed below are T cell receptor beta chains from one sample, sequenced in a study of Graves' ophthalmopathy and Graves' hyperthyroidism. In TCRdb, the multiplex PCR reads were re-called with MiXCR into one record per CDR3 protein. The sample contains roughly 230,000 distinct CDR3 sequences, about 22% of which appear only once. Source material: peripheral blood. The receptors come from a woman aged 45-59 years with Graves' ophthalmopathy. Both conserved end residues are part of each CDR3. D genes are given only for firm matches. Expanded clones are given a class, and other clones once, few, many or no size at all.

NA	NA	TRBV7-8	TRBJ1-6	TGTGCCAGCAGCTTTGGGGCCAAGAATTCACCCCTCCACTTT	CASSFGAKNSPLHF
TRBD2	many	TRBV28	TRBJ2-5	TGTGCCAGCAGTTTACGGCGGGAGAAGGGGACCCAGTACTTC	CASSLRREKGTQYF
TRBD1	many	TRBV6-1	TRBJ1-6	TGTGCCAGCACCCCAGGAGCCGGAGACAGGGCCGCTCGGCCCCTCCACTTT	CASTPGAGDRAARPLHF
TRBD2	many	TRBV6-5	TRBJ2-7	TGTGCCAGCAGCGCGGGGGGCACTTTCTACGAGCAGTACTTC	CASSAGGTFYEQYF
NA	many	TRBV11-2	TRBJ1-1	TGTGCCAGCAGCTTAAATTCGGGGGGCATGGACACTGAAGCTTTCTTT	CASSLNSGGMDTEAFF
NA	many	TRBV19	TRBJ2-5	TGTGCCAGTAGTAGGGACTCCGGAGAGACCCAGTACTTC	CASSRDSGETQYF
TRBD1	NA	TRBV12-3/TRBV12-4	TRBJ2-6	TGTGCCACCGTGCCCGGGACAGGGCGATTTGCTGGGGCCAACGTCCTGACTTTC	CATVPGTGRFAGANVLTF
TRBD2	many	TRBV12-3/TRBV12-4	TRBJ2-5	TGTGCCAGCAGTCCGCGGGAGTACCAAGAGACCCAGTACTTC	CASSPREYQETQYF
TRBD2	many	TRBV7-2	TRBJ2-5	TGTGCCAGCAGCTTAACGGCGGGACTAGCGGGAGGGGGAGAGACCCAGTACTTC	CASSLTAGLAGGGETQYF
TRBD2	once	TRBV12-3/TRBV12-4	TRBJ2-7	TGTGCCAGCTCCGATAGCGGGAGGCTCCTCTCCTACGAGCAGTACTTC	CASSDSGRLLSYEQYF
TRBD2	many	TRBV5-1	TRBJ2-5	TGCGCCAGCAGCCGGACTAGCGGTTTTACGGAGACCCAGTACTTC	CASSRTSGFTETQYF
TRBD1	many	TRBV2	TRBJ1-1	TGTGCCAGCAGTGATCAGGGGGTAACTGAAGCTTTCTTT	CASSDQGVTEAFF
TRBD1	once	TRBV12-3/TRBV12-4	TRBJ1-2	TGTGCCAGCAGTCGCCCTCGGACAGGGGGCAGTTCAGGCTACACCTTC	CASSRPRTGGSSGYTF
NA	many	TRBV12-3/TRBV12-4	TRBJ1-1	TGTGCCAGCAGTTTGGCCGCCGTGGGAGACACTGAAGCTTTCTTT	CASSLAAVGDTEAFF
TRBD1	NA	TRBV2	TRBJ1-1	TGTGCCAGCAGGCCCCCGGGACAGAGGAACACTGAAGCTTTCTTT	CASRPPGQRNTEAFF
NA	few	TRBV19	TRBJ2-7	TGTGCCAGTAGGAGAGGCCCCTCAGGGGAGCAGTACTTC	CASRRGPSGEQYF
NA	NA	TRBV5-1	TRBJ2-4	TGCGCCAGCAGCTTGGTTGAGGGACAAAACATTCAGTACTTC	CASSLVEGQNIQYF
NA	many	TRBV6-2/TRBV6-3	TRBJ2-2	TGTGCCACCACAGTCCTGAGGACCGGGGAGCTGTTTTTT	CATTVLRTGELFF
TRBD2	many	TRBV18	TRBJ2-5	TGTGCCAGCTCACCGCCTAGCGGGAGGAGGGAGACCCAGTACTTC	CASSPPSGRRETQYF
NA	NA	TRBV11-2	TRBJ1-2	TGTGCCAGCAGCTTATCCCCCTGGGACGGTAACTATGGCTACACCTTC	CASSLSPWDGNYGYTF
TRBD2	NA	TRBV6-1	TRBJ2-5	TGTGCCAGCAGGACTAGCGGGGGGTCGGAGACCCAGTACTTC	CASRTSGGSETQYF
NA	many	TRBV6-5	TRBJ1-5	TGTGCCAGCAGTTACCTAAAAAATCAGCCCCAGCATTTT	CASSYLKNQPQHF
NA	many	TRBV5-5	TRBJ2-7	TGTGCCAGCAGCTTGTTGTCGGGTCCGTACGAGCAGTACTTC	CASSLLSGPYEQYF
TRBD1	many	TRBV12-5	TRBJ2-5	TGTGCTAGTGCGGCGGGACAGGCGTACCAAGAGACCCAGTACTTC	CASAAGQAYQETQYF
TRBD1	NA	TRBV7-2	TRBJ2-5	TGTGCCAGCGTCGTTGGGGGGACAGGGGCAGAGACCCAGTACTTC	CASVVGGTGAETQYF
NA	many	TRBV6-5	TRBJ1-3	TGTGCCAGCAGCCGCGATGGAAACACCATATATTTT	CASSRDGNTIYF
NA	many	TRBV11-2	TRBJ2-7	TGTGCCAGCAGCCGGGACCACGGTCCCTACGAGCAGTACTTC	CASSRDHGPYEQYF
NA	many	TRBV20-1	TRBJ2-7	TGCAGTGCTATCGGCAGAGTTTCCTACGAGCAGTACTTC	CSAIGRVSYEQYF
TRBD2	NA	TRBV5-1	TRBJ2-5	TGCGCCAGCACAGCTAGCGGTCAAGAGACCCAGTACTTC	CASTASGQETQYF
NA	many	TRBV28	TRBJ2-7	TGTGCCAGCAGTTTTCCCGGGACTTCGGTCTACGAGCAGTACTTC	CASSFPGTSVYEQYF
NA	many	TRBV6-2/TRBV6-3	TRBJ2-2	TGTGCCAGCACCTGGGGGAGATTGTCCGGGGAGCTGTTTTTT	CASTWGRLSGELFF
TRBD1	many	TRBV6-2/TRBV6-3	TRBJ1-2	TGTGCCAGCCTAGGGACAGCGAACTATGGCTACACCTTC	CASLGTANYGYTF